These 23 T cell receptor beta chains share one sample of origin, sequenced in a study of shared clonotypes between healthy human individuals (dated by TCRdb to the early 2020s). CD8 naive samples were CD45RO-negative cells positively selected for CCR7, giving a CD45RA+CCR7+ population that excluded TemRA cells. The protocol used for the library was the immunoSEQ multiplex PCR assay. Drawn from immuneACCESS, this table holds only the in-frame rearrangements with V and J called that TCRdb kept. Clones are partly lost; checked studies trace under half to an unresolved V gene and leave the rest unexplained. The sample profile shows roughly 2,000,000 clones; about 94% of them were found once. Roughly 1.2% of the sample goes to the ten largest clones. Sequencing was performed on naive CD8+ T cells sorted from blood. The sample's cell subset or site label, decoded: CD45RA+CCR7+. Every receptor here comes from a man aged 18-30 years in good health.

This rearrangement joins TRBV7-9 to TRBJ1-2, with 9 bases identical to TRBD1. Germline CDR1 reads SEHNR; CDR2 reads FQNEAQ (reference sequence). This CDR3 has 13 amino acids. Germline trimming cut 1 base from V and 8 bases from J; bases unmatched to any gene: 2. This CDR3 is CASSLGTGEGYTF. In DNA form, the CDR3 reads TGTGCCAGCAGCTTAGGGACAGGGGAAGGCTACACCTTC.

CDR3 DNA: TGCGCCAGCAGCCGTCGACTAGCGGATTACAATGAGCAGTTCTTC. Protein sequence: CASSRRLADYNEQFF. V and J are TRBV4-1 and TRBJ2-1, with TRBD2 identical over 9 bases. The length of the CDR3 is 15 residues. Germline CDR1 MGHRA, CDR2 YSYEKL. After removal of 4 bases from V and 4 bases from J, the junction contained 5 bases not matched to a gene.

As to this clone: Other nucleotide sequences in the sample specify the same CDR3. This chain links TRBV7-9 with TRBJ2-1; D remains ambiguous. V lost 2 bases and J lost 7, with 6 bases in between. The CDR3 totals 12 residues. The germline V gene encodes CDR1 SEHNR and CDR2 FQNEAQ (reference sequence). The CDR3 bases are TGTGCCAGCAGCTTACCTCGTAATGAGCAGTTCTTC. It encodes CASSLPRNEQFF.

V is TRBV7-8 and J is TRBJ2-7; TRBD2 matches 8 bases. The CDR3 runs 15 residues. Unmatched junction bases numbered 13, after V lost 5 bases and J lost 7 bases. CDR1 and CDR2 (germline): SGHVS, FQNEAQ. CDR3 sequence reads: CASSLLTAGAEEQYF. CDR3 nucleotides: TGTGCCAGCAGCCTCCTGACAGCGGGAGCAGAGGAGCAGTACTTC.

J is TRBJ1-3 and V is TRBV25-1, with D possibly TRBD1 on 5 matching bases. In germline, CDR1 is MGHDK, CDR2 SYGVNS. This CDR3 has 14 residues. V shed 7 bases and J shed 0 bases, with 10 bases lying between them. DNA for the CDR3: TGTGCCAGCACCCTAGGGGCCTCTGGAAACACCATATATTTT. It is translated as CASTLGASGNTIYF.

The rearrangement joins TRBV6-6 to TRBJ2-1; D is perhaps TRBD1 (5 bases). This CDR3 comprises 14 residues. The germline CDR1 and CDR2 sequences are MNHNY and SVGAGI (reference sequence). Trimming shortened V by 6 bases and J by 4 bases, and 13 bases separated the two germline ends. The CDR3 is CASSEMGQYNEQFF. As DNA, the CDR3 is TGTGCCAGCAGCGAGATGGGGCAATACAATGAGCAGTTCTTC.

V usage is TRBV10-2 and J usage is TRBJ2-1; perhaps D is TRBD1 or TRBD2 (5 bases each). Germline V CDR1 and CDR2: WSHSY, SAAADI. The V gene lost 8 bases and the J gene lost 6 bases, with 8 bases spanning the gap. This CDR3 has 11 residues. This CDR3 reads CASDGGNEQFF. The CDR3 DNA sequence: TGCGCCAGCGATGGGGGCAATGAGCAGTTCTTC.

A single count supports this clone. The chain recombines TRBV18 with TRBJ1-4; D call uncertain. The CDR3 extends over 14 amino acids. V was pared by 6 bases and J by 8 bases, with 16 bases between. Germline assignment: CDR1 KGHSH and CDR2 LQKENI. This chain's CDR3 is CASSADPFPEKLFF. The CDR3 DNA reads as TGTGCCAGCTCGGCCGACCCTTTCCCCGAAAAACTGTTTTTT.

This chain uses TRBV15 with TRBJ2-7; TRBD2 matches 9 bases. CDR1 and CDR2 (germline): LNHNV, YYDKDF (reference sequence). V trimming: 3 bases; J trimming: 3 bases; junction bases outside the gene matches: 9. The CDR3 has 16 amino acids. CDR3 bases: TGTGCCACCAGCAGGGACCGACTAGCGGCGCGCTACGAGCAGTACTTC. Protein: CATSRDRLAARYEQYF.

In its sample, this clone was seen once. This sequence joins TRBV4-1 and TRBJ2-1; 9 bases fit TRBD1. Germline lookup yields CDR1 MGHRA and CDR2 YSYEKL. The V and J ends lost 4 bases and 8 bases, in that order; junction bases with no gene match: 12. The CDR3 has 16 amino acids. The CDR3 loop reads CASSRPGGQGSYEQFF. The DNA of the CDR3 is TGCGCCAGCAGCCGCCCTGGGGGACAGGGATCGTATGAGCAGTTCTTC.

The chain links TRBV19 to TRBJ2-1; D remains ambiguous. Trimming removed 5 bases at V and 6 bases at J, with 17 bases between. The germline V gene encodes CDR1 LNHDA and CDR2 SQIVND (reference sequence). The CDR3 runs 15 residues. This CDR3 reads CASSSYLVPGNEQFF. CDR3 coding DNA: TGTGCCAGTAGTTCCTACCTCGTCCCGGGCAATGAGCAGTTCTTC.

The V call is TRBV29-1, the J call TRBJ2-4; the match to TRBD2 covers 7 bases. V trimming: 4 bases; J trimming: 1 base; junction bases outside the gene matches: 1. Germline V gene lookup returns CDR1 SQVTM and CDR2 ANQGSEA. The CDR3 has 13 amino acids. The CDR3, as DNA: TGCAGCGTTGGGGGGGGTGCCAAAAACATTCAGTACTTC. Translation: CSVGGGAKNIQYF.

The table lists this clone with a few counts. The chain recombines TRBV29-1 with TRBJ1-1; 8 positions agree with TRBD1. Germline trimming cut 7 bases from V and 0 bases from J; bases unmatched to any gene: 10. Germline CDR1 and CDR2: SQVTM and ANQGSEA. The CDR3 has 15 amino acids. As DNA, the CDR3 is TGCAGCGCCACACCAACGGACAGGGTGAACACTGAAGCTTTCTTT. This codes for CSATPTDRVNTEAFF. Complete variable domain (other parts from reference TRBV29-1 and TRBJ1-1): SAVISQKPSRDICQRGTSLTIQCQVDSQVTMMFWYRQQPGQSLTLIATANQGSEATYESGFVIDKFPISRPNLTFSTLTVSNMSPEDSSIYLCSATPTDRVNTEAFFGQGTRLTVV.

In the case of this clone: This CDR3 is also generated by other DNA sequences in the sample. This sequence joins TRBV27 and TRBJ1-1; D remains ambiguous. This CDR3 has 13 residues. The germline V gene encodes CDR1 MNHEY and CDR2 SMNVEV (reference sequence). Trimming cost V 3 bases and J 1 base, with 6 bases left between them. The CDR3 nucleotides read TGTGCCAGCAGTTTGTCGGAGAACACTGAAGCTTTCTTT. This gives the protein CASSLSENTEAFF.

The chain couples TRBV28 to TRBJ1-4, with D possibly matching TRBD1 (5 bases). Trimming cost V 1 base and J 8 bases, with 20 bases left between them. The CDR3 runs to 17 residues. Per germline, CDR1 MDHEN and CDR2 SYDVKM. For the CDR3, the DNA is TGTGCCAGCAGTTTATATTCTGGGTCGGGGGTACGGGAAAAACTGTTTTTT. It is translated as CASSLYSGSGVREKLFF.

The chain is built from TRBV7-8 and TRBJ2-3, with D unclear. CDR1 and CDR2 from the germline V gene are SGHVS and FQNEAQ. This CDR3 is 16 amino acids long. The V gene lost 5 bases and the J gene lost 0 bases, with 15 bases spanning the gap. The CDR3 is CASSPDSLSSTDTQYF. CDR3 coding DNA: TGTGCCAGCAGCCCAGACTCTCTGAGTAGCACAGATACGCAGTATTTT.

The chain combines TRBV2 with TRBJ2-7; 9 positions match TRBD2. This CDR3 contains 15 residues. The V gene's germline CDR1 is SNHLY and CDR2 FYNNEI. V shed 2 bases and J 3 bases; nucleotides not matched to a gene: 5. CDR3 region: CASSETSGYYYEQYF. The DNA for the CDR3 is TGTGCCAGCAGTGAAACTAGCGGGTACTACTACGAGCAGTACTTC.

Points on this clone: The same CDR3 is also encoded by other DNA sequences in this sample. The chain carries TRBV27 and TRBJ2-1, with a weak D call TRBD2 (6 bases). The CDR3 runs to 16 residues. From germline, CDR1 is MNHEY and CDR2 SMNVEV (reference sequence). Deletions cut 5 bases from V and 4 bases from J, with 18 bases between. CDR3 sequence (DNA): TGTGCCAGCAGTCCATCCACGGGAGAGTTTTACAATGAGCAGTTCTTC. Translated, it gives CASSPSTGEFYNEQFF.

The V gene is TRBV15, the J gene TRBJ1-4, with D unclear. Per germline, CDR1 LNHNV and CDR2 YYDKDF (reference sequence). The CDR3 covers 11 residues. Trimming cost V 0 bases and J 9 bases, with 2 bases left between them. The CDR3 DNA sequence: TGTGCCACCAGCAGAGATCAAAAACTGTTTTTT. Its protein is CATSRDQKLFF.

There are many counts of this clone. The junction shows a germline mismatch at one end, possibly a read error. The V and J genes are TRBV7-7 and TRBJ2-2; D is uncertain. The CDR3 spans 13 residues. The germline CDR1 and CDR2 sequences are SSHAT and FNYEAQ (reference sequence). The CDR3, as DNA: TGTGCTAGCAGCTTACTGGGTGGCGGGGAGCTGTTTTTT. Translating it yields CASSLLGGGELFF.

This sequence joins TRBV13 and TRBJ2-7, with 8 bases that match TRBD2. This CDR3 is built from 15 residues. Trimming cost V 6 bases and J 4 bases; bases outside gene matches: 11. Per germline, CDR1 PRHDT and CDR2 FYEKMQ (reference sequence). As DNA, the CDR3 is TGTGCCAGCAGTCCTCACGGTAGCGGGGATTACGAGCAGTACTTC. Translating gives CASSPHGSGDYEQYF.

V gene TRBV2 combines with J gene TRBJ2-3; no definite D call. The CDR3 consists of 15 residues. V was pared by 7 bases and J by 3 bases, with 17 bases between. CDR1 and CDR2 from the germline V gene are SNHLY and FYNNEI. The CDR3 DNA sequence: TGTGCCAGCAAGGTAGAGCCCCCCCCAACAGATACGCAGTATTTT. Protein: CASKVEPPPTDTQYF. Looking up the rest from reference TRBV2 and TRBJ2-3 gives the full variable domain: EPEVTQTPSHQVTQMGQEVILRCVPISNHLYFYWYRQILGQKVEFLVSFYNNEISEKSEIFDDQFSVERPDGSNFTLKIRSTKLEDSAMYFCASKVEPPPTDTQYFGPGTRLTVL.

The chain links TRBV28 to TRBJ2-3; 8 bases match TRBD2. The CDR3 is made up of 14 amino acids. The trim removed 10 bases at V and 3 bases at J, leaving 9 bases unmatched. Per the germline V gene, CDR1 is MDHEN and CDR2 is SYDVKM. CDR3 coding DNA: TGTGCCACCGCCTCGGGGGGGCGTACAGATACGCAGTATTTT. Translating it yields CATASGGRTDTQYF.